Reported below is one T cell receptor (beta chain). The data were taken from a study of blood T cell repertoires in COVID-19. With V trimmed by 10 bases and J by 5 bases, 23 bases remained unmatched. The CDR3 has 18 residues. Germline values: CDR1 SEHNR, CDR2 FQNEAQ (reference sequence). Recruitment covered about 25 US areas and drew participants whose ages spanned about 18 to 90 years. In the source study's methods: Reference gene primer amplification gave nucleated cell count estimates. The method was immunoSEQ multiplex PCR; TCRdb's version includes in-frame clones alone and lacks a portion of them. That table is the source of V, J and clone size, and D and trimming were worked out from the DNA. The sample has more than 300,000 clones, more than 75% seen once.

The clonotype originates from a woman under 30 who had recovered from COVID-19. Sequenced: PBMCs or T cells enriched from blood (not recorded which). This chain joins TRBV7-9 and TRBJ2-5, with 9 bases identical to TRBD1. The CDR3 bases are TGTGCCACCTCGGGCGTACACTCGGGACAGGGAGTACCGGAGACCCAGTACTTC. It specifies CATSGVHSGQGVPETQYF.